This is a list of T cell receptor beta chains from one sample in a study of Tregs in tolerant kidney transplant recipients. Repertoires were generated with immunoSEQ multiplex PCR, while TCRdb's copy carries only in-frame clones and drops some. The sample carries approximately 75,000 clones, approximately 90% recorded once. Sequencing used Tregs from blood, obtained before the transplant. The source of these receptors is a human donor who received a combined kidney and bone marrow transplant. Each CDR3 is given with its conserved first and last residue. A D gene is named only where the DNA matches it firmly. Clone size appears in some rows only: once, few, many, or a class for an expanded clone.

D gene	V gene	J gene	clone size	CDR3 DNA	CDR3 protein
.	TRBV6-1	TRBJ2-1	.	TGTGCCAGCAGTGAAATGGACAATGAGCAGTTCTTC	CASSEMDNEQFF
TRBD2	TRBV28	TRBJ2-1	once	TGTGCCAGCAGTCTCCATCGACTAGCGGGAGGGAGAGGGAATGAGCAGTTCTTC	CASSLHRLAGGRGNEQFF
.	TRBV25-1	TRBJ2-2	.	TGTGCCAGCAGTGAATACCAACAGGGAACCGGGGAGCTGTTTTTT	CASSEYQQGTGELFF
TRBD1	TRBV4-1	TRBJ2-5	.	TGCGCCAGCAGCCCTCAGGACAGGGCGGAGGAGACCCAGTACTTC	CASSPQDRAEETQYF
.	TRBV6-1	TRBJ1-5	.	TGTGCCAGCTCCTCAGGTGATAGGCATCAGCCCCAGCATTTT	CASSSGDRHQPQHF
.	TRBV2	TRBJ1-2	.	TGTGCCAGCAGAAGGACAGACGCTAACTATGGCTACACCTTC	CASRRTDANYGYTF
.	TRBV19	TRBJ1-3	few	TGTGCCAGTAGTATAAACTATGGAAACACCATATATTTT	CASSINYGNTIYF
TRBD1	TRBV18	TRBJ2-3	.	TGTGCCAGCTCACCGCCTGGACAGGGGGCAACAGATACGCAGTATTTT	CASSPPGQGATDTQYF
.	TRBV7-9	TRBJ1-5	.	TGTGCCAGCAGCCATCGGGGAAATCAGCCCCAGCATTTT	CASSHRGNQPQHF
.	TRBV5-1	TRBJ2-2	.	TGCGCCAGCAGCTTGGAGGGCAGGGGCGGGACCGGGGAGCTGTTTTTT	CASSLEGRGGTGELFF
.	TRBV6-5	TRBJ2-7	.	TGTGCCAGCAGTTACTCTAGGGCAGAACCCTACGAGCAGTACTTC	CASSYSRAEPYEQYF